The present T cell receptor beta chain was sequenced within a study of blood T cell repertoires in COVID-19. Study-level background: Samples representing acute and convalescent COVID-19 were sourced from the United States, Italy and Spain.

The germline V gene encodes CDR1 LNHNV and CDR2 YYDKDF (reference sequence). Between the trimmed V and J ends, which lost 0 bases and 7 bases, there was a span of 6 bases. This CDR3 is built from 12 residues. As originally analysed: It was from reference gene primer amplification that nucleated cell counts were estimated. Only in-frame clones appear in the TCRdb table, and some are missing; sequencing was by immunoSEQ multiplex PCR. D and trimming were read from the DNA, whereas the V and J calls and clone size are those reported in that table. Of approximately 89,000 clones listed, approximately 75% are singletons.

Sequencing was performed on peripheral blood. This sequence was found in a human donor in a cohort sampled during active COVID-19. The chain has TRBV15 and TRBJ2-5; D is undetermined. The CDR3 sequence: CATSRERRTQYF. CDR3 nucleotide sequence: TGTGCCACCAGCAGAGAGCGAAGGACCCAGTACTTC.